The T cell receptor (beta chain) described here comes from a study of T cell responses to AZD1222 COVID-19 vaccine. Findings and limits, study-wide: Repertoire collection took place solely once the T cell response had peaked. Across spike, vaccine-associated CD4 TCRs were found, dominant at 160-218 and 743-854. Donors were chiefly white British, with a greater number of females, and clonal diversity was perhaps underestimated. Spike-specific TCR repertoires showed rising breadth and depth after two AZD1222 doses.

The table came from immunoSEQ multiplex PCR; TCRdb's copy has only in-frame clones and leaves some out. The table lists some 130,000 clones, roughly 85% of them singletons. Worth noting for this clone: The antigen remains unidentified.

Germline V CDR1 and CDR2: SNHLY, FYNNEI. The junction had 10 bases not matched to a gene; V was cut back by 7 bases and J by 1 base. This CDR3 has 15 residues. The chain links TRBV2 to TRBJ2-7; 7 bases are a match to TRBD1. This TCR was sampled from an adult in good health. The sample here was peripheral blood, taken on day 0 of MenACWY control vaccination. The CDR3, as DNA: TGTGCCAGCATCCCTATTACGGGACAGTCCTACGAGCAGTACTTC. The encoded protein is CASIPITGQSYEQYF.